This TCR beta chain is drawn from a study of chemoradiotherapy in HPV16-positive cancers. The overall study: Functional T-cell assays on a couple of HPV16-positive patients' cells defined candidate HPV-specific clones and common TCR motifs. Study-wide results and caveats: Candidate HPV-specific clones and E7-related TCR motifs grew in tumor during treatment. Functional assays defining HPV-specific T cells used only a couple of HPV16-positive patients.

As concerns this clone: Its antigen remains unknown.

Germline V gene sequence: CDR1 LNHNV, CDR2 YYDKDF (reference sequence). This CDR3 comprises 16 residues. V lost 0 bases, J lost 0 bases, and 8 bases lay in between. Profiling relied on immunoSEQ multiplex PCR, and the TCRdb table lists in-frame clones only, not all of them. The sample has under 15,000 clones, around 87% seen once. Over chemoradiotherapy, repertoires were sampled more than once. The V and J genes are TRBV15 and TRBJ1-4, with D unresolved. This TCR was sampled from a human donor with HPV-associated anogenital cancer. The sample was blood, taken from a patient who underwent chemoradiotherapy. In DNA, the CDR3 is TGTGCCACCAGCAGAGATCTGGCTACAACTAATGAAAAACTGTTTTTT. It yields the protein CATSRDLATTNEKLFF.